This paragraph covers one TCR beta chain sequence. The sample comes from a study of blood T cell repertoires in COVID-19. On the study more broadly: Material from acute and convalescent COVID-19 was sourced from the United States, Italy and Spain. Sample material is recorded as cDNA or gDNA derived from T cells, B-cell-depleted T cells, or PBMCs.

The CDR3 totals 15 residues. Germline V gene lookup returns CDR1 LNHDA and CDR2 SQIVND (reference sequence). The J segment lost 4 bases and the V segment lost 3 bases, leaving 3 bases of the junction unmatched. How the authors handled the data: For nucleated cells, counts were estimated from reference gene primer amplification. Sequencing was performed with immunoSEQ multiplex PCR; in TCRdb, only in-frame clones are kept and a portion is missing. The V and J calls and the clone size are those of that table, but D and trimming were determined from the DNA. The data show roughly 38,000 clones, roughly 92% seen once.

V gene TRBV19 combines with J gene TRBJ1-4; 9 bases line up with TRBD1. Specimen: peripheral blood. This sequence originates from a man between 45 and 60 years old with active COVID-19. CDR3 loop: CASSILGQGNEKLFF. CDR3 nucleotides: TGTGCCAGTAGTATCCTGGGACAGGGTAATGAAAAACTGTTTTTT.